Detailed here is one TCR beta chain. This CDR3 region has 18 residues. CDR1 is SEHNR and CDR2 is FQNEAQ in the germline V gene (reference sequence). J gave up 3 bases and V 2 bases, and 8 bases lay outside the gene matches. Participant-reported clinical history was the basis for cohort assignment. These data originate in a study of blood T cell repertoires in COVID-19. Study-wide background: Researchers got acute and convalescent COVID-19 samples from the United States, Italy and Spain. T cells, B-cell-depleted T cells, or PBMCs supplied cDNA or gDNA.

How the authors handled the data: Estimates of nucleated cell counts were drawn from the amplification of reference gene primers. Assay used: immunoSEQ multiplex PCR; TCRdb lists only in-frame clones, some missing. V and J calls and clone size are given by that table; D and trimming were obtained from the DNA. The sample shows about 300,000 clones, roughly 89% of them seen only once. The chain is built from TRBV7-9 and TRBJ2-1; 12 nucleotides align to TRBD2. Sequenced input: PBMCs or T cells enriched from blood (not recorded which). The receptor was isolated from a woman aged 18-35 years with acute COVID-19. CDR3 nucleotide sequence: TGTGCCAGCAGCTTATCTCGACTAGCGGGAGTCGACTACAATGAGCAGTTCTTC. Its translation is CASSLSRLAGVDYNEQFF.